This T cell receptor beta chain appears in the sequencing data of a study of patients with pleural tuberculosis (dated by TCRdb to 2013 to 2014). The junction shows trimming of 5 bases on V and 3 bases on J, plus 11 bases between the germline ends. The CDR3 has 14 amino acids, counting the end cysteine and phenylalanine. Kept here is only the CDR3 DNA, which spans 42 bases and is read in frame from base 1. From the germline V gene (reference sequence), CDR1 is MNHEY and CDR2 is SMNVEV. By its share of the sample, this clonotype is medium-sized (0.01 to 0.1%). Its antigen has not been determined. No base qualities exist here, and no much larger clone lies one base off it. The run used an Illumina Genome Analyzer IIx. In-frame beta chains were kept once TCRdb had trimmed the public reads at Q25 with fastp and called clones with MiXCR. When rows share a CDR3 protein, they turn into one entry using the most common DNA and genes. Present in this sample are about 29,000 distinct CDR3 sequences, about 20% of which were seen just once. The ten largest clones take up 3.5% to 4.5% of the sample.

Recombination linked TRBV27 to TRBJ1-5; the D gene identity is not certain. This sequence originates from a human donor with pleural tuberculosis. Sequencing input: peripheral blood. The CDR3 protein: CASSPGSFNQPQHF. The base sequence is TGTGCCAGCAGTCCCGGTTCGTTCAATCAGCCCCAGCATTTT.